The rows below give T cell receptor beta chains drawn from one sample of a study of T-cell reconstitution after alpha-beta-depleted transplantation in children. TCRdb processed the PCR reads anew with MiXCR; each CDR3 protein has one entry. In the table there are about 830,000 distinct CDR3 sequences, roughly 15% of which are singletons. This specimen consisted of PBMCs, mostly from graft donor cells, obtained 360 days after TCRalphabeta/CD19-depleted stem cell transplant. The receptors stem from a male patient aged 10 to 17 who had a stem cell transplant for acute lymphoblastic leukemia, so the T cells may come from the graft donor. Each CDR3 is given with its conserved first and last residue. A D gene is named only where the DNA matches it firmly. Only part of the rows carry a size: once, few, many, or a class if the clone is expanded.

clone_size	d_call	v_call	j_call	cdr3_nt	cdr3_aa
once	TRBD1	TRBV29-1	TRBJ1-1	TGCAGCGCTGTGACAGGGGGAGAAACTGAAGCTTTCTTT	CSAVTGGETEAFF
-	TRBD2	TRBV4-1	TRBJ2-2	TGCGCCAGCAGCCCCACCATTTTCGCGGGGGCCGGGGAGCTGTTTTTT	CASSPTIFAGAGELFF
-	-	TRBV27	TRBJ1-1	TGTGCCAGCAGTTGGCAGGGAAACGCGAACACTGAAGCTTTCTTT	CASSWQGNANTEAFF
many	-	TRBV11-2	TRBJ2-7	TGTGCCAGCAGCTTAGTCTATATAGGCGAGCAGTACTTC	CASSLVYIGEQYF
-	TRBD2	TRBV7-3	TRBJ2-1	TGTGCCAGCAGCTTAGGACTAGGTCAGGCGGGAGGGTTTGGACACAATGAGCAGTTCTTC	CASSLGLGQAGGFGHNEQFF
-	-	TRBV18	TRBJ2-3	TGTGCCAGCTCAACGACTGGGCCTCCCGGAGATACGCAGTATTTT	CASSTTGPPGDTQYF
-	-	TRBV4-1	TRBJ2-2	TGCGCCAGCAGCCAAGATGTCAGACGGGTGAACACCGGGGAGCTGTTTTTT	CASSQDVRRVNTGELFF
-	TRBD1	TRBV28	TRBJ1-2	TGTGCCAGCAGTTTCCTTTACGCAGGGGGCGGAGGCTATGGCTACACCTTC	CASSFLYAGGGGYGYTF
few	TRBD1	TRBV6-5	TRBJ2-2	TGTGCCAGCAGCGTCACGGGACAGGGGGCTTCAGACACCGGGGAGCTGTTTTTT	CASSVTGQGASDTGELFF
few	TRBD1	TRBV20-1	TRBJ2-7	TGCAGTGCCATTCATGGACAGGTCGGTATAGACGAGCAGTACTTC	CSAIHGQVGIDEQYF
-	-	TRBV2	TRBJ2-7	TGTGCCAGCAGTAGGGTCGCAGTTTTTCCTCAGCAGTACTTC	CASSRVAVFPQQYF
-	TRBD1	TRBV20-1	TRBJ2-4	TGCAGTGCCGCGATAAGTGACAGGGCCGCCAAAAACATTCAGTACTTC	CSAAISDRAAKNIQYF
few	TRBD1	TRBV5-1	TRBJ2-7	TGCGCCAGCGCTGACGGGACAGAGTTCTACGAGCAGTACTTC	CASADGTEFYEQYF
-	-	TRBV7-3	TRBJ2-5	TGTGCCAGCTCTGGGACACCCCGATGGGAAGAGACCCAGTACTTC	CASSGTPRWEETQYF
few	TRBD1	TRBV29-1	TRBJ2-7	TGCAGCGTTGAAATAGGGACAGGGGGAGAAGAGCAGTACTTC	CSVEIGTGGEEQYF
-	TRBD2	TRBV4-1	TRBJ2-1	TGCGCCAGCAGCCAAGGATGGCGGGGGGGATACAATGAGCAGTTCTTC	CASSQGWRGGYNEQFF
-	TRBD1	TRBV19	TRBJ1-1	TGTGCCAGTAGTAAACGACAGGGCACTGAAGCTTTCTTT	CASSKRQGTEAFF
-	-	TRBV29-1	TRBJ2-1	TGCAGCGTTACTAGCTCCTACAATGAGCAGTTCTTC	CSVTSSYNEQFF
few	-	TRBV15	TRBJ2-5	TGTGCCACCAGCAGAGGGTCGGGAGCCTTTCAAGAGACCCAGTACTTC	CATSRGSGAFQETQYF
-	TRBD2	TRBV4-1	TRBJ2-1	TGCGCCAGCAGCCAGGATCCCGGGACTAGGGACTACAATGAGCAGTTCTTC	CASSQDPGTRDYNEQFF